The source of this T cell receptor beta chain is a study of neurological immune-mediated disorders. Findings and limits, study-wide: While HTLV-1-associated myelopathy showed the greatest TCR clonal expansion, multiple sclerosis showed the least, falling below healthy controls.

The V end was cut by 0 bases, the J end by 5 bases, with 16 bases between. Germline V gene sequence: CDR1 SNHLY, CDR2 FYNNEI. The CDR3 is 17 amino acids. The sample's time point: longitudinal time-point 1 (baseline). The starting material, 2 million PBMCs stored at -80 C, gave rise to the unsorted libraries. The cDNA was generated through 5'RACE incorporating 10-nucleotide random UMIs. In every sequencing run, more than 170 million TCR-beta sequences were generated from 15-18 subjects. MiXCR was run by TCRdb on the 5' RACE reads, yielding one entry per CDR3 protein. Of some 71,000 distinct CDR3 sequences listed, roughly 10% were seen once; the top ten hold 8.5% to 10%. Ten or more counts support this clonotype. The antigen remains unidentified.

Source material: PBMCs. The chain combines TRBV2 with TRBJ1-4; tentative D call: TRBD1 (5 bases). The sequence came from a man aged 25 to 40 in good health. CDR3 in amino acids: CASSEAIRRGGNEKLFF. The DNA of the CDR3 is TGTGCCAGCAGTGAAGCGATAAGAAGGGGAGGCAATGAAAAACTGTTTTTT.